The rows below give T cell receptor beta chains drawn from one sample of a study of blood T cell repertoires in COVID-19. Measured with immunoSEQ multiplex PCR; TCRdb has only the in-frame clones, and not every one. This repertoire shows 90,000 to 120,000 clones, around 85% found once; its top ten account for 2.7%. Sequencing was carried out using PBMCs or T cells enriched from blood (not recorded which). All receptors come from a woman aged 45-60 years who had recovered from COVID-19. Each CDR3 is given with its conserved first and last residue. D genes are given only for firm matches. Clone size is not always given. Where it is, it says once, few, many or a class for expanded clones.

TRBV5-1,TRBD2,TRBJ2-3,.,CASTPTSGGTDTQYF,TGCGCCAGCACCCCGACTAGCGGGGGAACAGATACGCAGTATTTT
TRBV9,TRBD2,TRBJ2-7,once,CASSPGGRSSYEQYF,TGTGCCAGCAGCCCGGGGGGGCGAAGCTCCTACGAGCAGTACTTC
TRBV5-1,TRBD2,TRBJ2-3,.,CASTWTSGSADTQYF,TGCGCCAGCACCTGGACTAGCGGGAGTGCAGATACGCAGTATTTT
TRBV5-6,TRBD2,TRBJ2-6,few,CASSFGLAGSSGANVLTF,TGTGCCAGCAGCTTCGGGCTAGCGGGGAGCTCTGGGGCCAACGTCCTGACTTTC
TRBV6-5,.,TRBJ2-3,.,CASSYSRNLADTQYF,TGTGCCAGCAGTTACTCGAGGAATTTAGCAGATACGCAGTATTTT
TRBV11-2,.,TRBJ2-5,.,CASSQEQGRETQYF,TGTGCCAGCAGCCAGGAACAGGGAAGGGAGACCCAGTACTTC
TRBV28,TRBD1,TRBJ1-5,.,CASMGQGYQPQHF,TGTGCCAGCATGGGACAGGGGTACCAGCCCCAGCATTTT
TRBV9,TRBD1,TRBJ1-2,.,CASSVWQGAGYTF,TGTGCCAGCAGCGTATGGCAGGGGGCTGGCTACACCTTC
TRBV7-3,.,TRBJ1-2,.,CASSLGRETSGGYTF,TGTGCCAGCAGCTTAGGCAGAGAGACTTCTGGTGGCTACACCTTC
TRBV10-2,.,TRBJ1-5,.,CATTQGSGGDRYSNQPQHF,TGCGCCACCACACAGGGATCCGGGGGGGACCGATATAGCAATCAGCCCCAGCATTTT
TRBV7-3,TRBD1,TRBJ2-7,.,CASSSLGQGSYEQYF,TGTGCCAGCAGCTCCCTCGGACAGGGTTCGTACGAGCAGTACTTC
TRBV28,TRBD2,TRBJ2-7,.,CASSLGLAEPYEQYF,TGTGCCAGCAGTTTGGGACTAGCGGAGCCCTACGAGCAGTACTTC
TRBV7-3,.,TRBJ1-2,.,CASSAGTGNYGYTF,TGTGCCAGCAGCGCAGGAACAGGGAACTATGGCTACACCTTC
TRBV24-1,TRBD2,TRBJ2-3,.,CATSKSRGLTDTQYF,TGTGCCACCAGTAAGAGTAGGGGACTAACAGATACGCAGTATTTT
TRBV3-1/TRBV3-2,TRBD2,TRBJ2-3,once,CASSQGGGYTDTQYF,TGTGCCAGCAGCCAAGGGGGGGGGTACACAGATACGCAGTATTTT
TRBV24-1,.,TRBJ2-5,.,CATSDPPGERETQYF,TGTGCCACCAGTGATCCCCCTGGGGAGCGAGAGACCCAGTACTTC
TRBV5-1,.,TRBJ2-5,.,CASSLALFDQETQYF,TGCGCCAGCAGCTTGGCCCTTTTTGACCAAGAGACCCAGTACTTC
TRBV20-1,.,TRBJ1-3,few,CSASFGLDSGNTIYF,TGCAGTGCTAGTTTTGGCCTTGACTCTGGAAACACCATATATTTT
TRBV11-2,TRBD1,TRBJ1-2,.,CASSLVGTGIGYTF,TGTGCCAGCAGCTTAGTGGGGACAGGGATTGGCTACACCTTC
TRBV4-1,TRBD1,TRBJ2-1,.,CASSQESRGPDEQFF,TGCGCCAGCAGCCAAGAGTCCAGGGGGCCGGATGAGCAGTTCTTC
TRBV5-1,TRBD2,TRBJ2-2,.,CASSDQGLVNTGELFF,TGCGCCAGCAGCGATCAGGGACTAGTTAATACCGGGGAGCTGTTTTTT
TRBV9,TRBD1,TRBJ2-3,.,CASSVGQGASTDTQYF,TGTGCCAGCAGCGTAGGACAGGGGGCCAGCACAGATACGCAGTATTTT
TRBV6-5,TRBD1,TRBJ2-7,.,CASSYDGQGAYEQYF,TGTGCCAGCAGTTACGATGGACAGGGGGCCTACGAGCAGTACTTC
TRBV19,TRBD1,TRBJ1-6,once,CASSARTGEGSPLHF,TGTGCCAGTAGTGCCCGGACAGGGGAAGGTTCACCCCTCCACTTT
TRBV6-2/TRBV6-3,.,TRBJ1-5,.,CASSYSSFRGVYSNQPQHF,TGTGCCAGCAGTTACTCCTCCTTCCGGGGGGTGTATAGCAATCAGCCCCAGCATTTT
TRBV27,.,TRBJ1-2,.,CASRSLDGPYGYTF,TGTGCCAGCAGATCCTTAGATGGTCCCTATGGCTACACCTTC
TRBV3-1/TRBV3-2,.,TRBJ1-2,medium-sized,CASSQDTKSGYTF,TGTGCCAGCAGCCAAGACACGAAGAGTGGCTACACCTTC
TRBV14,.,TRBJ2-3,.,CASSQVNSFTDTQYF,TGTGCCAGCAGCCAAGTCAACAGTTTCACAGATACGCAGTATTTT
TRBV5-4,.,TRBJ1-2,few,CASSLEGVQGYTF,TGTGCCAGCAGCTTGGAGGGGGTTCAAGGCTACACCTTC
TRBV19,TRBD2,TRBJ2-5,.,CASSVFSGSGLAVQETQYF,TGTGCCAGTAGTGTCTTCTCAGGGTCGGGACTAGCAGTCCAAGAGACCCAGTACTTC
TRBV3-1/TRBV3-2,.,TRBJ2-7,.,CASSQGRAGEQYF,TGTGCCAGCAGCCAAGGCAGGGCAGGCGAGCAGTACTTC
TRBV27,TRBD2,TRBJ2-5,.,CASSFIAGGTSETQYF,TGTGCCAGCAGTTTTATAGCGGGGGGGACCTCAGAGACCCAGTACTTC
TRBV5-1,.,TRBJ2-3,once,CASSYRTVSDTQYF,TGCGCCAGCAGCTACCGGACAGTTTCTGATACGCAGTATTTT
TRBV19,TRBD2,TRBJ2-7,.,CASSYGGGRSYEQYF,TGTGCCAGTAGTTATGGCGGGGGTCGGTCCTACGAGCAGTACTTC
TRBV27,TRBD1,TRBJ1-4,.,CASRRQTGPTGEKLFF,TGTGCCAGCAGGCGACAGACAGGGCCGACAGGAGAAAAACTGTTTTTT
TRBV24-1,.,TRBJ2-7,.,CATSGAGLYEQYF,TGTGCCACCAGTGGGGCGGGGCTTTACGAGCAGTACTTC
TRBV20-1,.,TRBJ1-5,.,CSASRRLQSGAGQPQHF,TGCAGTGCTAGTCGAAGACTTCAGTCAGGGGCGGGTCAGCCCCAGCATTTT
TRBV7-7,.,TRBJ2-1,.,CASSLVGGSDEQFF,TGTGCCAGCAGCTTAGTAGGCGGGTCAGATGAGCAGTTCTTC
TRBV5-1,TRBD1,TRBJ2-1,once,CASSRDRGQYNEQFF,TGCGCCAGCAGCCGCGACAGGGGGCAGTACAATGAGCAGTTCTTC
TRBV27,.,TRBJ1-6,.,CASSFSPVTQYNSPLHF,TGTGCCAGCAGTTTCTCTCCAGTTACCCAGTATAATTCACCCCTCCACTTT
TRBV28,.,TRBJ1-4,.,CASSSGVVEKLFF,TGTGCCAGCAGTTCCGGGGTCGTTGAAAAACTGTTTTTT